This TCR beta chain originates from a study of cytotoxic CD8 clonotypes in ibrutinib-treated CLL. The method was immunoSEQ multiplex PCR; TCRdb's version includes in-frame clones alone and lacks a portion of them. The sample has about 92,000 clones, approximately 71% seen once. Germline CDR1 reads SGHRS; CDR2 reads YFSETQ. The ends were cut back, 4 bases at V and 0 bases at J, with 16 bases in the middle. CDR3 size: 17 residues. The sequenced sample was PBMCs, obtained after 24 months of ibrutinib treatment. The clonotype was recovered from a human donor with chronic lymphocytic leukemia. The V gene is TRBV5-1, the J gene TRBJ2-2, with D possibly being TRBD1 (5 bases). CDR3 in amino acids: CASSQGGGRPNTGELFF. The CDR3 DNA is TGCGCCAGCAGCCAGGGTGGTGGGCGCCCGAACACCGGGGAGCTGTTTTTT.